The TCR beta chain under discussion was sequenced for a study of T cell responses to AZD1222 COVID-19 vaccine (dated by TCRdb to the early 2020s). Study-level background: AZD1222 recipients given second doses at about 4 weeks or at about 12 weeks were pooled, since spike-specific TCR depth and breadth were not found to differ between the two schedules. TCR sequencing covered 233 trial participants: nearly 210 given two doses of AZD1222 and approximately 26 given two doses of MenACWY control vaccine. Trial participants were enrolled by age into 18-55, 56-69 and 70-plus year subgroups, with 148, 28 and 57 TCR-sequenced participants respectively.

Via the germline V gene, CDR1 is SGHTA and CDR2 FQGNSA. From the cysteine through the phenylalanine, the CDR3 covers 16 amino acids. Only the CDR3 DNA stays, 48 bases, in frame from base 1. V trim: 4 bases; J trim: 4 bases; unmatched bases: 6. Note on this clone: The specificity of this receptor is unknown. One base away there is no much larger clone; base qualities are not given.

The CDR3 regions of human TCRbeta chains were analyzed by immunosequencing. Processing in the source paper ran as follows. Repertoire TCRs were matched against a reference library of SARS-CoV-2-specific TCRs generated with the MIRA antigen-specificity platform. Breadth meant the fraction of unique TCRs that were SARS-CoV-2-associated, whereas depth meant the fraction of total T cells that were SARS-CoV-2-associated. Using the MIRA data, each spike-specific TCR was assigned both to the spike region to which the TCR was reactive and to a CD4 or CD8 class. Log10-transformed breadth and depth values were compared by one-way ANOVA with Sidak's multiple comparisons tests. The source is immuneACCESS, and TCRdb retained only in-frame sequences with V and J called. Part of the clones is not carried over; for the studies checked, unresolved V genes explain less than half of this, and the remainder is unexplained. V, J and clone size reflect that table, while D and trimming were determined from the DNA. Present in this sample are approximately 90,000 clones, 70% to 90% of which were seen just once. The biggest ten clones account for about 8% of the sample.

The research as a whole found: The 56-69-year group was small, and its depth increase did not reach significance, likely because of low power. Because no day 14 peak-response samples were available, the repertoires could be characterized only after the peak T cell response. Only five to seven AZD1222 recipients were SARS-CoV-2 seropositive at baseline, limiting conclusions about previously exposed vaccinees. Most participants were white British and females outnumbered males, and the authors suggested that clonal diversity may have been underestimated. Vaccine-associated CD4 TCRs spanned the whole spike protein, with dominant responses in regions 160-218 and 743-854. After two AZD1222 doses, both the breadth and the depth of spike-specific TCRs were significantly higher than at day 0 and than in MenACWY recipients. Reportedly, almost half of the unique spike-specific TCRs recognized epitopes lying outside the regions that are mutated in the B.1.351 and B.1.1.7 variants.

The time point label, as the study defines it: baseline before first vaccination. The vaccinee samples were drawn from two UK trials, COV001 and COV002, one of which was a single-blind randomized controlled phase 2/3 trial testing AZD1222 (ChAdOx1 nCoV-19) in healthy adults. For TCRbeta chain sequencing, PBMC samples were collected from trial participants at day 0 and at day 28 after the second dose. This chain joins TRBV7-2 to TRBJ2-1, and TRBD2 aligns with 11 junction nucleotides. The TCR comes from an adult in good health. The sample was peripheral blood, taken on day 0 of AZD1222 vaccination. The CDR3 is CASSSNRLAGYNEQFF. The bases are TGTGCCAGCAGCTCCAACAGACTAGCGGGGTACAATGAGCAGTTCTTC.